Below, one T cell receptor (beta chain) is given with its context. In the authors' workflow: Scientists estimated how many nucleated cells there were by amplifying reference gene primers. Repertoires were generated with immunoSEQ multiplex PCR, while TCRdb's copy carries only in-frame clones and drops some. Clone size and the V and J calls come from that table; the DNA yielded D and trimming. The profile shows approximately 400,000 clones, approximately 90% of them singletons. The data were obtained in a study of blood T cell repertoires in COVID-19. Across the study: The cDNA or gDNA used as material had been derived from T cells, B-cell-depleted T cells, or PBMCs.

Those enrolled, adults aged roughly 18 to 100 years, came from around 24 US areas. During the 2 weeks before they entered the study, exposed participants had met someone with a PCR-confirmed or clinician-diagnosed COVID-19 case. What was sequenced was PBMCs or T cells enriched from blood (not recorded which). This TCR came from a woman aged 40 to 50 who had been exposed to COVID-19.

The CDR3 region is CASSRTGTTDTQYF. The CDR3 DNA follows: TGTGCCAGCTCCAGGACAGGGACGACAGATACGCAGTATTTT. The J gene is TRBJ2-3, the V gene TRBV25-1, with TRBD1 matching over 8 bases. The CDR3 runs to 14 residues. Germline trimming cut 8 bases from V and 3 bases from J; bases unmatched to any gene: 7. Per germline, CDR1 MGHDK and CDR2 SYGVNS. The full variable domain, with the rest looked up from reference TRBV25-1 and TRBJ2-3, is EADIYQTPRYLVIGTGKKITLECSQTMGHDKMYWYQQDPGMELHLIHYSYGVNSTEKGDLSSESTVSRIRTEHFPLTLESARPSHTSQYLCASSRTGTTDTQYFGPGTRLTVL.